A single sample is the source of the 29 T cell receptor beta chains below, sequenced in a study of cytomegalovirus exposure and HLA in healthy donors. PCR employed 60 Vbeta and 13 Jbeta primers. This table comes from immunoSEQ multiplex PCR, and its TCRdb copy is limited to in-frame clones, with some not included. This sample has 60,000 to 75,000 clones, with 70% to 75% found just once. Sequencing input: PBMCs. The receptors shown here come from a woman between 25 and 40 years old in good health and CMV-seropositive.

The chain uses TRBV4-2 and TRBJ2-7, with TRBD2 matching 9 bases. V was pared by 0 bases and J by 4 bases, with 4 bases of the junction left unmatched. The V gene's germline CDR1 is LGHNA and CDR2 YNFKEQ. CDR3 length: 15 residues. The CDR3 DNA follows: TGTGCCAGCAGCCAAGAAAGCGGGAGGCGATACGAGCAGTACTTC. As protein: CASSQESGRRYEQYF.

This clone occurred once. V usage is TRBV4-3 and J usage is TRBJ1-2, with 8 bases identical to TRBD1. The germline V gene has CDR1 LGHNA and CDR2 YSLEER. Trimming at V came to 0 bases and at J to 8 bases, leaving 8 bases not matched to a gene. The CDR3 is made up of 15 amino acids. For the CDR3, the DNA is TGCGCCAGCAGCCAAGACAGTGGGACAGGCGCCGGCTACACCTTC. It encodes CASSQDSGTGAGYTF.

The chain uses TRBV18 and TRBJ2-5; 7 positions agree with TRBD2. V gave up 6 bases and J gave up 6 bases; unmatched junction bases: 13. The CDR3 has 15 amino acids. Germline V lookup: CDR1 KGHSH, CDR2 LQKENI. This CDR3 reads CASSAREGSRQTQYF. The CDR3 DNA follows: TGTGCCAGCTCGGCTAGGGAGGGGTCCCGACAGACCCAGTACTTC.

The chain employs TRBV7-9 and TRBJ2-3; 8 nucleotides agree with TRBD2. Per germline, CDR1 SEHNR and CDR2 FQNEAQ (reference sequence). The V and J ends lost 11 bases and 3 bases, in that order; junction bases with no gene match: 10. The CDR3 length is 14 residues. The CDR3 protein is CALGRSGVTDTQYF. Here the CDR3 DNA reads TGTGCCCTCGGACGTAGCGGGGTTACAGATACGCAGTATTTT.

V and J are TRBV29-1 and TRBJ1-2; tentatively, D is TRBD1 (5 bases). CDR1 and CDR2 (germline): SQVTM, ANQGSEA. The CDR3 totals 11 residues. V shed 5 bases and J shed 4 bases, with 8 bases lying between them. The chain's CDR3 is CSVKTVYGYTF. The CDR3 region has the DNA TGCAGCGTTAAGACAGTCTATGGCTACACCTTC.

The chain combines TRBV28 with TRBJ1-4, with a tentative D call TRBD1 (6 bases). This CDR3 spans 14 amino acids. Germline V gene lookup returns CDR1 MDHEN and CDR2 SYDVKM. Trimming removed 6 bases at V and 7 bases at J, with 15 bases between. The CDR3 loop reads CASSGTGRGEKLFF. The CDR3 DNA sequence: TGTGCCAGCAGCGGCACAGGGAGGGGTGAAAAACTGTTTTTT.

The J gene is TRBJ1-4, the V gene TRBV9; no clear D. The CDR3 has 15 amino acids. V lost 0 bases and J lost 4, with 10 bases in between. Per the germline V gene, CDR1 is SGDLS and CDR2 is YYNGEE. This CDR3 reads CASSVGPGLNEKLFF. CDR3 bases: TGTGCCAGCAGCGTAGGCCCAGGTCTTAATGAAAAACTGTTTTTT. The full variable domain, completed using reference TRBV9 and TRBJ1-4, is DSGVTQTPKHLITATGQRVTLRCSPRSGDLSVYWYQQSLDQGLQFLIQYYNGEERAKGNILERFSAQQFPDLHSELNLSSLELGDSALYFCASSVGPGLNEKLFFGSGTQLSVL.

J is TRBJ1-2 and V is TRBV5-6; 9 nucleotides align to TRBD1. V was pared by 2 bases and J by 7 bases, with 6 bases of the junction left unmatched. From germline, CDR1 is SGHDT and CDR2 YYEEEE. The CDR3 has 14 amino acids. The CDR3 loop is CASSFSGQGFGYTF. The CDR3 nucleotides are TGTGCCAGCAGCTTCAGTGGACAGGGGTTTGGCTACACCTTC.

This clone was observed a single time. This chain links TRBV4-3 with TRBJ2-1; 12 nucleotides agree with TRBD2. V lost 5 bases and J lost 4; bases outside the gene matches: 9. This CDR3 contains 17 residues. CDR1 LGHNA and CDR2 YSLEER come from the germline V gene. CDR3 nucleotides: TGCGCCAGCAGCGACACTCGGACTAGCGGGAAGTACAATGAGCAGTTCTTC. This translates into CASSDTRTSGKYNEQFF.

This chain uses TRBV18 with TRBJ1-1, with D perhaps matching TRBD1 (6 bases). Trimming pared 0 bases from V and 4 bases from J, leaving 12 bases between. Germline V gene lookup returns CDR1 KGHSH and CDR2 LQKENI. The CDR3 extends over 15 amino acids. CDR3 sequence: CASSPPNRAVTEAFF. In nucleotides, the CDR3 is TGTGCCAGCTCACCACCAAACAGGGCGGTCACTGAAGCTTTCTTT.

This chain joins TRBV28 and TRBJ1-2; weak D call: TRBD1 (5 bases). This CDR3 spans 14 amino acids. CDR1 MDHEN and CDR2 SYDVKM come from the germline V gene. Trimming pared 3 bases from V and 5 bases from J, leaving 13 bases between. The CDR3: CASSFPGLQYGYTF. CDR3 in DNA: TGTGCCAGCAGTTTCCCAGGGCTGCAGTATGGCTACACCTTC.

The CDR3: CASGLTGYGYTF. The DNA of the CDR3 is TGTGCTAGTGGTTTAACAGGATACGGCTACACCTTC. The chain employs TRBV12-5 and TRBJ1-2, with D possibly matching TRBD1 (5 bases). Trimming cost V 3 bases and J 8 bases, with 10 bases left between them. The germline V gene has CDR1 LGHNT and CDR2 FRNRAP. CDR3 length: 12 amino acids.

This clone has just a few counts. The V gene is TRBV7-9, the J gene TRBJ1-4; 7 nucleotides match TRBD1. Trimming removed 6 bases from V and 8 bases from J; junction bases left unmatched: 9. Per the germline V gene, CDR1 is SEHNR and CDR2 is FQNEAQ (reference sequence). CDR3 length: 14 amino acids. CDR3 sequence reads: CASSYDRVGEKLFF. The CDR3 DNA reads as TGTGCCAGCAGTTACGACAGGGTGGGGGAAAAACTGTTTTTT.

The rearrangement uses TRBV5-6 and TRBJ2-7, with D possibly TRBD2 on 6 matching bases. The CDR3 spans 12 residues. CDR1 and CDR2 (germline): SGHDT, YYEEEE. With 4 bases removed from V and 6 bases from J, the gap between germline ends came to 11 bases. CDR3 DNA: TGTGCCAGCAGCCTGGGGGGAGGCGAGCAGTACTTC. This codes for CASSLGGGEQYF.

The chain is built from TRBV14 and TRBJ1-1; D may be TRBD1 (6 bases). CDR3 length: 14 residues. V was cut by 3 bases and J by 6 bases, with 14 bases left in between. Germline V CDR1 and CDR2: SGHDN, FVKESK. The CDR3 region has the DNA TGTGCCAGCAGCCAGAGGACAGTTTTCGCTGAAGCTTTCTTT. The encoded protein is CASSQRTVFAEAFF.

The rearrangement joins TRBV20-1 to TRBJ1-2; D gene uncertain. This CDR3 comprises 11 residues. From germline, CDR1 is DFQATT and CDR2 SNEGSKA (reference sequence). Trimming shortened V by 6 bases and J by 8 bases, and 13 bases separated the two germline ends. The CDR3 region is CSAPNMVGYTF. As DNA, the CDR3 is TGCAGTGCCCCGAACATGGTGGGCTACACCTTC.

This sequence joins TRBV6-1 and TRBJ1-5, with no clear D. Trimming removed 9 bases at V and 1 base at J, with 13 bases between. The V gene's germline CDR1 is MNHNS and CDR2 SASEGT. This CDR3 has 14 amino acids. CDR3 sequence reads: CASSGNGSNQPQHF. The CDR3 DNA sequence: TGTGCCAGTTCAGGTAATGGGAGCAATCAGCCCCAGCATTTT.

The CDR3 DNA follows: TGTGCCAGCAGGGACAGGAACACTGGAAACACCATATATTTT. Protein sequence: CASRDRNTGNTIYF. The chain couples TRBV2 to TRBJ1-3; TRBD1 agrees at 7 bases. The CDR3 totals 14 residues. CDR1 and CDR2 from the germline V gene are SNHLY and FYNNEI. J lost 2 bases, V lost 6 bases, and 4 bases had no gene match.

In DNA form, the CDR3 reads TGTGCCAGCAGCTTTGGGCCAGGGAGAAACACCATATATTTT. This encodes CASSFGPGRNTIYF. This rearrangement joins TRBV11-2 to TRBJ1-3, with TRBD1 as a possible D gene (5 bases). The length of the CDR3 is 14 residues. V was pared by 3 bases and J by 5 bases, with 11 bases between. Germline lookup yields CDR1 SGHAT and CDR2 FQNNGV.

The chain is built from TRBV2 and TRBJ2-5, with 10 bases fitting TRBD2. The CDR3 is 16 amino acids. The germline gives CDR1 SNHLY, CDR2 FYNNEI. V dropped 6 bases and J dropped 4; count of bases not matched to a gene: 11. CDR3 nucleotide sequence: TGTGCCAGCAGCAAGCGGGAGGGCCGCTTTGTAGAGACCCAGTACTTC. It specifies CASSKREGRFVETQYF. Variable domain in full (rest from reference TRBV2 and TRBJ2-5): EPEVTQTPSHQVTQMGQEVILRCVPISNHLYFYWYRQILGQKVEFLVSFYNNEISEKSEIFDDQFSVERPDGSNFTLKIRSTKLEDSAMYFCASSKREGRFVETQYFGPGTRLLVL.

The chain employs TRBV2 and TRBJ2-6; perhaps TRBD1 as D (6 bases). The CDR3 covers 14 residues. Trimming removed 6 bases from V and 5 bases from J, with 11 bases in between. Germline-derived CDR1 and CDR2 are SNHLY and FYNNEI. DNA of the CDR3: TGTGCCAGCAGAGCACAGGGCTGGGCCAACGTCCTGACTTTC. Encoded protein: CASRAQGWANVLTF.

The chain is built from TRBV5-1 and TRBJ2-7, with TRBD2 as a possible D gene (5 bases). Trimming took 3 bases from V and 6 from J, leaving 13 bases between them. CDR3 length equals 13 residues. Germline CDR1 reads SGHRS; CDR2 reads YFSETQ. The CDR3 DNA reads as TGCGCCAGCAGCTCCCAGCGGTCGGGCGAGCAGTACTTC. This codes for CASSSQRSGEQYF.

This clone was detected a few times. The chain carries TRBV28 and TRBJ1-2, with D possibly matching TRBD1 (6 bases). This CDR3 comprises 12 residues. The germline V and J ends were trimmed by 2 bases and 8 bases, with 9 bases remaining between them. CDR1 MDHEN and CDR2 SYDVKM come from the germline V gene. CDR3 residues: CASSLGQWGYTF. In DNA, the CDR3 is TGTGCCAGCAGTTTAGGACAGTGGGGCTACACCTTC.

This clone was counted a few times. The V gene is TRBV14, the J gene TRBJ2-3, with 7 bases lining up with TRBD2. Germline values: CDR1 SGHDN, CDR2 FVKESK. Trimming cost V 4 bases and J 5 bases; bases outside gene matches: 12. CDR3 length equals 16 residues. CDR3 DNA: TGTGCCAGCAGCCCCCCGGGACTAATGACCCGAGATACGCAGTATTTT. This gives the protein CASSPPGLMTRDTQYF.

The chain joins TRBV5-1 to TRBJ2-3; D uncertain. V shed 1 base and J shed 6 bases, with 6 bases lying between them. The CDR3 totals 12 residues. Germline V gene data show CDR1 as SGHRS and CDR2 as YFSETQ. CDR3: CASSLSWDTQYF. Written as DNA, the CDR3 is TGCGCCAGCAGCTTGAGCTGGGATACGCAGTATTTT.

This rearrangement joins TRBV30 to TRBJ2-1; 10 bases line up with TRBD2. CDR3 length equals 13 residues. Germline V CDR1 and CDR2: GTSNPN, SVGIG (reference sequence). The ends lost 1 base at V and 11 bases at J; junction bases unmatched: 5. As DNA, the CDR3 is TGTGCCTGGAGTGGGGGTAGCGGGAGGCAGCAGTTCTTC. It translates to CAWSGGSGRQQFF.

This clone was recorded only once. The chain is built from TRBV5-4 and TRBJ2-1; D gene ambiguous. The CDR3 runs to 15 residues. Deletions cut 4 bases from V and 0 bases from J, with 11 bases between. Looked up from germline, CDR1 is SGHNT and CDR2 is YYREEE (reference sequence). CDR3: CASSAAPPSYNEQFF. CDR3 DNA: TGTGCCAGCAGCGCGGCTCCCCCCTCCTACAATGAGCAGTTCTTC.

The chain employs TRBV30 and TRBJ1-1; D is perhaps TRBD1 (5 bases). The CDR3 runs 13 residues. Germline-derived CDR1 and CDR2 are GTSNPN and SVGIG (reference sequence). V shed 4 bases and J shed 0 bases, with 9 bases lying between them. Here the CDR3 DNA reads TGTGCCTGGATCCCGGGGGTGAACACTGAAGCTTTCTTT. It codes for CAWIPGVNTEAFF.

CDR3 loop: CASSLGVRSGAYEQYF. The CDR3 DNA sequence: TGCGCCAGCAGCCTGGGGGTTCGTAGCGGCGCCTACGAGCAGTACTTC. The rearrangement joins TRBV5-1 to TRBJ2-7; D may be TRBD2 (6 bases). The germline V gene encodes CDR1 SGHRS and CDR2 YFSETQ. V was shortened by 4 bases and J by 2 bases, with 19 bases between the two germline ends. The CDR3 has 16 amino acids.